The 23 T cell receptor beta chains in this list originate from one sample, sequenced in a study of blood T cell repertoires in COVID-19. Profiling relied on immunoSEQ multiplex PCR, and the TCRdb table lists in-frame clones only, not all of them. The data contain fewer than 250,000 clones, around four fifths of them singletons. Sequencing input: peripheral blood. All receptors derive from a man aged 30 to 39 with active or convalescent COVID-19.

The CDR3 DNA reads TGCGCCAGCAGCTTGGCACAGGGGATTAATTCACCCCTCCACTTT. Translating gives CASSLAQGINSPLHF. The V gene is TRBV5-1, the J gene TRBJ1-6; 7 nucleotides align to TRBD1. This CDR3 spans 15 amino acids. Per the germline V gene, CDR1 is SGHRS and CDR2 is YFSETQ. The ends lost 0 bases at V and 6 bases at J; junction bases unmatched: 3.

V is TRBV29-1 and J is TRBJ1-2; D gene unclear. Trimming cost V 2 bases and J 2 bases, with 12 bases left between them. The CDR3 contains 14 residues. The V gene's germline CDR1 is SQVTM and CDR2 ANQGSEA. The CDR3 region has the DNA TGCAGCGTTGAAAGGGCGGGATTGAACTATGGCTACACCTTC. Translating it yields CSVERAGLNYGYTF. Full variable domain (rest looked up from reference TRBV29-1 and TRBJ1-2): SAVISQKPSRDICQRGTSLTIQCQVDSQVTMMFWYRQQPGQSLTLIATANQGSEATYESGFVIDKFPISRPNLTFSTLTVSNMSPEDSSIYLCSVERAGLNYGYTFGSGTRLTVV.

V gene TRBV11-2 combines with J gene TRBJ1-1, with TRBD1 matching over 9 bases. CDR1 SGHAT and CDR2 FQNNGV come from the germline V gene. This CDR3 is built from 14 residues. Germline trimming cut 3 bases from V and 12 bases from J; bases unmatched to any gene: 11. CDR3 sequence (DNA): TGTGCCAGCAGCTTGGGGGGACAGGGTTTGTTGTCTTTCTTT. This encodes CASSLGGQGLLSFF.

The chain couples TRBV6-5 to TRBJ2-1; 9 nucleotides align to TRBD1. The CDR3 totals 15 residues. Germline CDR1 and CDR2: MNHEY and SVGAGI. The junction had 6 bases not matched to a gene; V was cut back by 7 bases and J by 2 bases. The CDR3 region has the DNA TGTGCCAGCAAGGGGCGGGACAGGGCCTACAATGAGCAGTTCTTC. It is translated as CASKGRDRAYNEQFF.

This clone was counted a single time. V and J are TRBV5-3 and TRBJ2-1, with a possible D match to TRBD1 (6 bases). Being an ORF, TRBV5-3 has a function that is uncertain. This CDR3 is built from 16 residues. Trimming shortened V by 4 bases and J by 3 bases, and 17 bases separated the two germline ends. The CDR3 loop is CARSHRQEPYYNEQFF. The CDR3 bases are TGTGCCAGAAGCCACCGACAGGAGCCCTACTACAATGAGCAGTTCTTC.

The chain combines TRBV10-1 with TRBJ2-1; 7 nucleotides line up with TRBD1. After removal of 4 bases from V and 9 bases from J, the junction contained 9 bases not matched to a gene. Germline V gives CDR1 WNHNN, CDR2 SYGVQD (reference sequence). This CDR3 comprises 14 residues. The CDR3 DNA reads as TGCGCCAGCAGTGGGAGCGCAGGGGGTATTGAGCAGTTCTTC. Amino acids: CASSGSAGGIEQFF.

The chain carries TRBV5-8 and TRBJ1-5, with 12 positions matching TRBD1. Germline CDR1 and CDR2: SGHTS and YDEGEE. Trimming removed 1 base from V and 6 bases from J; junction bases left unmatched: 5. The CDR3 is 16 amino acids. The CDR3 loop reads CASSLPRDRGLQPQHF. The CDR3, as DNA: TGTGCCAGCAGCTTGCCCCGGGACAGGGGGCTTCAGCCCCAGCATTTT.

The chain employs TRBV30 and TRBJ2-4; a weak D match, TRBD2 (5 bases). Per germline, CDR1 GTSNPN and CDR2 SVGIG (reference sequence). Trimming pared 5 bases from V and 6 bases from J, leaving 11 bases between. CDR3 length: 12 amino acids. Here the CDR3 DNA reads TGTGCCTGGGCGGACGGACTAAACATTCAGTACTTC. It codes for CAWADGLNIQYF.

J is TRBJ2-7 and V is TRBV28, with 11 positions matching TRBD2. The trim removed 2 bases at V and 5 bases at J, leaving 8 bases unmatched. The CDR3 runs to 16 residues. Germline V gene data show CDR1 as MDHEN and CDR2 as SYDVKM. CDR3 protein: CASSLLTSGSRDEQYF. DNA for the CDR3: TGTGCCAGCAGTTTACTTACTAGCGGGAGTCGGGACGAGCAGTACTTC.

CDR3 loop: CASSHRDIGSNEQFF. CDR3 sequence (DNA): TGTGCCAGTAGTCATCGGGACATAGGGTCCAATGAGCAGTTCTTC. This rearrangement joins TRBV19 to TRBJ2-1, with D maybe TRBD1 (6 bases). The V and J ends lost 5 bases and 6 bases respectively, with 17 bases between them. CDR3 length equals 15 residues. Germline V gene lookup returns CDR1 LNHDA and CDR2 SQIVND (reference sequence).

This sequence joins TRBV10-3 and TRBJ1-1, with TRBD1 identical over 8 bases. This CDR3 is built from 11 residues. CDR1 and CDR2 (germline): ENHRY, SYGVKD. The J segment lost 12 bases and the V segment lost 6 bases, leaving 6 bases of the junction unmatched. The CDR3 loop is CAIRETGDPFF. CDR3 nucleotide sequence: TGTGCCATCAGGGAGACAGGGGACCCTTTCTTT.

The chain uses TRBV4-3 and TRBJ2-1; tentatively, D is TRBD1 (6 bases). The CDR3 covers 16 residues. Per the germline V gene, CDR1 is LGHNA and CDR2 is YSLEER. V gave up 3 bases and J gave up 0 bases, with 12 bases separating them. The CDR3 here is CASSQYDRSSYNEQFF. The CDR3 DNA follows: TGCGCCAGCAGCCAGTACGACAGGAGCTCCTACAATGAGCAGTTCTTC.

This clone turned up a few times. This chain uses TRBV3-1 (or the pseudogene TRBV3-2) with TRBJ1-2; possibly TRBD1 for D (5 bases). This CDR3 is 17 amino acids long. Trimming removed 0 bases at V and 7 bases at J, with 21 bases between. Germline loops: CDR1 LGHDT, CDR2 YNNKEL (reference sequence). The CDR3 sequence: CASSQEQAGHDFGGYTF. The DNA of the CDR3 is TGTGCCAGCAGCCAAGAACAGGCTGGCCACGATTTTGGTGGCTACACCTTC.

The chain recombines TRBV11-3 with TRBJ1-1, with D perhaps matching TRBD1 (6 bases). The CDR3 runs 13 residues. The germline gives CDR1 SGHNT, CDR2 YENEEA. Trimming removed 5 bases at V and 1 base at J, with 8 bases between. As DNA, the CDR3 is TGTGCCAGCAGCCGGGACACGAACACTGAAGCTTTCTTT. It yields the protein CASSRDTNTEAFF.

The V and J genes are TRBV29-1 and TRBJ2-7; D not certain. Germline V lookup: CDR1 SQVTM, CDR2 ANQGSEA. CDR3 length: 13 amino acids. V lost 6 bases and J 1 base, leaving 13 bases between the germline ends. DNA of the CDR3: TGCAGCGTCCAGTTAACGAGGTCCTACGAGCAGTACTTC. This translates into CSVQLTRSYEQYF.

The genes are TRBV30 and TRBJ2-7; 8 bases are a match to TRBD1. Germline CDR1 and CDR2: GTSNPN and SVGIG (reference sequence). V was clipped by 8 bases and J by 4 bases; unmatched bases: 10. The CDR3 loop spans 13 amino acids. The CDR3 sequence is CAGEGDRGYEQYF. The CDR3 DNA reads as TGTGCCGGAGAAGGAGACAGGGGTTACGAGCAGTACTTC.

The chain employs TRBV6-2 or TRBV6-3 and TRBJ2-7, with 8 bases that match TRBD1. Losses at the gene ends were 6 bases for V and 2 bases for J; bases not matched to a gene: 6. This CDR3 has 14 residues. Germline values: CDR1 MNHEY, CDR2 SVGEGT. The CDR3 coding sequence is TGTGCCAGCAGCGGGACAGGCCGCACCTACGAGCAGTACTTC. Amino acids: CASSGTGRTYEQYF.

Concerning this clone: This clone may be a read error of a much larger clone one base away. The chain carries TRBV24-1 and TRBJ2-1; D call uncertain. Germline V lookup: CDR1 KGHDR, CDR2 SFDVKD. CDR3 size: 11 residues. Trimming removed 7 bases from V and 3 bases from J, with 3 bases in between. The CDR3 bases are TGTGCCACCAGCAACTACAATGAGCAGTTCTTC. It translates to CATSNYNEQFF.

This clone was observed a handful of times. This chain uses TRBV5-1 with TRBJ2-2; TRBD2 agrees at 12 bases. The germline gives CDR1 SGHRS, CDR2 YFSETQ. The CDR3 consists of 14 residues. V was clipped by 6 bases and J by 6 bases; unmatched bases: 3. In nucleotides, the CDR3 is TGCGCCAGCACTAGCGGGGGGGCCTCCGGGGAGCTGTTTTTT. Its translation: CASTSGGASGELFF.

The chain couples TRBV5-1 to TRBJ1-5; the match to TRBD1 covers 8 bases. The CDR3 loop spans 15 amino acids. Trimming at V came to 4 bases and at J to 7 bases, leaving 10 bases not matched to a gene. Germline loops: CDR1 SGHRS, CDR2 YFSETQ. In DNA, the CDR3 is TGCGCCAGCAGCCCCCAGGGGGCGAATGGCCAGCCCCAGCATTTT. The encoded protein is CASSPQGANGQPQHF.

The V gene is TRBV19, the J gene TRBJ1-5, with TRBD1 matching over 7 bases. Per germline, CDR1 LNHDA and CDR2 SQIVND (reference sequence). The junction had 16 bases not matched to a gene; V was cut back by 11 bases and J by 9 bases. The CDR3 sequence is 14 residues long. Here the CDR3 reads CAVLGQFSNWPQHF. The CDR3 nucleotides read TGTGCCGTCCTGGGACAGTTTAGCAATTGGCCCCAGCATTTT.

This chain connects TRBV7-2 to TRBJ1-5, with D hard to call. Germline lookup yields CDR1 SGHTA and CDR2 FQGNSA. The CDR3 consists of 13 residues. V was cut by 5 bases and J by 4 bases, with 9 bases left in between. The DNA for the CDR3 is TGTGCCAGCAGCCCCAACGGGAATCAGCCCCAGCATTTT. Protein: CASSPNGNQPQHF.

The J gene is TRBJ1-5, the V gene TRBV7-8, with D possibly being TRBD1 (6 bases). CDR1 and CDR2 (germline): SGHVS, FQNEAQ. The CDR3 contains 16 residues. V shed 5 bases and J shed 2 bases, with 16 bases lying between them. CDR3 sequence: CASSQGPGAGNQPQHF. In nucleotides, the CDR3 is TGTGCCAGCAGCCAAGGTCCAGGGGCGGGCAATCAGCCCCAGCATTTT.